This paragraph covers one T cell receptor (beta chain) sequence. These data are taken from a study of T cells expressing NK-cell markers. Germline V lookup: CDR1 ENHRY, CDR2 SYGVKD. This CDR3 has 13 residues. For each CDR3 protein, TCRdb gives one entry from its re-call of the 5' RACE reads, without DNA. Recorded here are over 150,000 distinct CDR3 sequences; the top ten clones represent less than 40%. The chain joins TRBV10-3 to TRBJ2-2; TCRdb gives TRBD1 as the D gene, but with no DNA this cannot be confirmed. Sequencing used blood T cells: a sorted CD56 or NKG2C T cell subset, CD4+ or CD8+ T cells, or bulk PBMC T cells (not recorded which). The sequence was collected from a woman between 45 and 65 years old in good health. CDR3 protein: CAIGGGPPGELFF.